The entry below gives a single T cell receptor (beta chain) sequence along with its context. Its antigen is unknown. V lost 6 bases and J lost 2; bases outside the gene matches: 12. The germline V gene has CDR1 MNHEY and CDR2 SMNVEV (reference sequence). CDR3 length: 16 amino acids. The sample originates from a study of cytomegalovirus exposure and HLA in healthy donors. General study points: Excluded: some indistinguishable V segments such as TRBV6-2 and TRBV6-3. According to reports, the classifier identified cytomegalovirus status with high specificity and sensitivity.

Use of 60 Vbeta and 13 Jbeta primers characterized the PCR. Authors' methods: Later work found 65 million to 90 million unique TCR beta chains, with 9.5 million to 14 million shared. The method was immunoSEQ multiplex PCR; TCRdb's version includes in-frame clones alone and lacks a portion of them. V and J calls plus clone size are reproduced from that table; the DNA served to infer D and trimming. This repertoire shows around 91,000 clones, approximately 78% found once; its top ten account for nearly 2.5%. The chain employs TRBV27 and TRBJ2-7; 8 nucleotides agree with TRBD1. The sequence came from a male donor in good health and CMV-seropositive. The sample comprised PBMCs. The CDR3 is CASSGQGWYLPYEQYF. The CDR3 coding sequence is TGTGCCAGCAGCGGACAGGGTTGGTACCTCCCCTACGAGCAGTACTTC.